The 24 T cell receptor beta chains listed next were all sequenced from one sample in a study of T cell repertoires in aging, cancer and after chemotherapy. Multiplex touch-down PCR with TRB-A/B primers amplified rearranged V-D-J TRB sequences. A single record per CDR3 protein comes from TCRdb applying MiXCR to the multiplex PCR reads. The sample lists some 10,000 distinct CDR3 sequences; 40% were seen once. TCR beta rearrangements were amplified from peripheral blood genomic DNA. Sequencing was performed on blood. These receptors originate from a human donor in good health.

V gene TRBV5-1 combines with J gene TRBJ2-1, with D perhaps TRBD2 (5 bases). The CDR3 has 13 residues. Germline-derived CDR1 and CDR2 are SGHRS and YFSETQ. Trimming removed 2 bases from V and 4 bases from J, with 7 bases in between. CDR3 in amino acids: CASSLTRYNEQFF. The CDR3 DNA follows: TGCGCCAGCAGCTTAACTAGATACAATGAGCAGTTCTTC. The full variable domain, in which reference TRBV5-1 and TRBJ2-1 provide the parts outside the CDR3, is KAGVTQTPRYLIKTRGQQVTLSCSPISGHRSVSWYQQTPGQGLQFLFEYFSETQRNKGNFPGRFSGRQFSNSRSEMNVSTLELGDSALYLCASSLTRYNEQFFGPGTRLTVL.

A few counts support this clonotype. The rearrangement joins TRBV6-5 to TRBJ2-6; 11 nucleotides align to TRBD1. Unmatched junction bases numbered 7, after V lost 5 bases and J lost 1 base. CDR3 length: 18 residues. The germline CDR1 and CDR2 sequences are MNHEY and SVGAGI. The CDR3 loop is CASSVKGQGASGANVLTF. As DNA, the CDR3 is TGTGCCAGCAGTGTAAAAGGACAGGGGGCTTCTGGGGCCAACGTCCTGACTTTC.

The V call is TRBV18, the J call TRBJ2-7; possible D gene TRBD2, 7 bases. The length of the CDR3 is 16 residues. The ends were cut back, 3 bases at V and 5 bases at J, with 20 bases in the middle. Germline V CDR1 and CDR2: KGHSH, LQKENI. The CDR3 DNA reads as TGTGCCAGCTCACCCCAGACGACACGGGGGGCCAACGAGCAGTACTTC. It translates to CASSPQTTRGANEQYF.

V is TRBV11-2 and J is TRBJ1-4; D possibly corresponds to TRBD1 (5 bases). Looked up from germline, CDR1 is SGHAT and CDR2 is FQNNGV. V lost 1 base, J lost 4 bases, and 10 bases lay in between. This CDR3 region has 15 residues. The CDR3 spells CASSLARGGNEKLFF. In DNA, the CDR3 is TGTGCCAGCAGCTTAGCGAGGGGAGGTAATGAAAAACTGTTTTTT.

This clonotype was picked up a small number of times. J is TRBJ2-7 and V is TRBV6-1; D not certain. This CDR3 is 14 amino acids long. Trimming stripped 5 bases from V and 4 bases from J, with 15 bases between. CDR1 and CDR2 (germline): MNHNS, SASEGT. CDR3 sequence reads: CASSYFTESYEQYF. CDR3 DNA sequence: TGTGCCAGCAGTTACTTCACGGAGTCGTACGAGCAGTACTTC.

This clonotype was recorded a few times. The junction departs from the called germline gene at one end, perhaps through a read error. CDR3 nucleotide sequence: TGCGCCAGCAGCTTGGTACAGAACACTGAAGCTTTCTTT. Encoded protein: CASSLVQNTEAFF. The rearrangement joins TRBV4-2 to TRBJ1-1; D is unclear. Per the germline V gene, CDR1 is LGHNA and CDR2 is YNFKEQ. This CDR3 comprises 13 residues.

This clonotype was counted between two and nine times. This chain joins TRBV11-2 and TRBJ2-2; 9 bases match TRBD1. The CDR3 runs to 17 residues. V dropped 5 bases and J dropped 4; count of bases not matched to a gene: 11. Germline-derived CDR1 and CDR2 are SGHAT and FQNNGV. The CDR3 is CASSPRVQGARTGELFF. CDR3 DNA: TGTGCCAGCAGCCCAAGAGTACAGGGGGCTCGCACCGGGGAGCTGTTTTTT.

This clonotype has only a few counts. The CDR3 DNA reads as TGCGCCAGCAGTGAGTACACCCACAAGGGTTCACCCCTCCACTTT. This codes for CASSEYTHKGSPLHF. The rearrangement joins TRBV10-1 to TRBJ1-6; D gene unclear. Germline CDR1 WNHNN, CDR2 SYGVQD (reference sequence). The CDR3 has 15 amino acids. V lost 1 base to trimming and J lost 9 bases, with 13 bases between them.

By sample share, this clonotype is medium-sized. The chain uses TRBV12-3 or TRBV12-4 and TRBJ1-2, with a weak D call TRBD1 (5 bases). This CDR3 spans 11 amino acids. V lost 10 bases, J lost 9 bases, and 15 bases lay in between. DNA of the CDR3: TGTGCCATCGACTGGGGGGATCGCTACACCTTC. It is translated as CAIDWGDRYTF.

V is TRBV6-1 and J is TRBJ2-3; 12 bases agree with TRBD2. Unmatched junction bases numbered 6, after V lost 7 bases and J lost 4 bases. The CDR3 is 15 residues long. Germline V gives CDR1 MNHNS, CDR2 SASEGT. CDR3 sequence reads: CASTLTSGGPDTQYF. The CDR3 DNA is TGTGCCAGCACCTTGACTAGCGGGGGACCAGATACGCAGTATTTT.

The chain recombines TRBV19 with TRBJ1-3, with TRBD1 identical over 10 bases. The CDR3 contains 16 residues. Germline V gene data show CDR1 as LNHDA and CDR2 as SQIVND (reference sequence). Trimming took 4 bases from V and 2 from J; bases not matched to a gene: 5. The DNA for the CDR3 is TGTGCCAGTAGTACCGCGGGACAGGGGACTGGAAACACCATATATTTT. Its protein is CASSTAGQGTGNTIYF.

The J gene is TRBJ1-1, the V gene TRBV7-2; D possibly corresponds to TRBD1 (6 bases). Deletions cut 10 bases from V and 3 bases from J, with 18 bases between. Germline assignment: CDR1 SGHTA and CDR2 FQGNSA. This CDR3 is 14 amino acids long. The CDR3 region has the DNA TGTGCCACCCGACCGGCAGGACAGTACACTGAAGCTTTCTTT. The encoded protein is CATRPAGQYTEAFF.

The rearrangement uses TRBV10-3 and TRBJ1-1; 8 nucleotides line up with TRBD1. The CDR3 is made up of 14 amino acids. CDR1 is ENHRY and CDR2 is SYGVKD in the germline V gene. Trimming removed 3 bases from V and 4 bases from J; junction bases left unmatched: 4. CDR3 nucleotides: TGTGCCATCAGTGACGGACAGGGACGCACTGAAGCTTTCTTT. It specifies CAISDGQGRTEAFF.

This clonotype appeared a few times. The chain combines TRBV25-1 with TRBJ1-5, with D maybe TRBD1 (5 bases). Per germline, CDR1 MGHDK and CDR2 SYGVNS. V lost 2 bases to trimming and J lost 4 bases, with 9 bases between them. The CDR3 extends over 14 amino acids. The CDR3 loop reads CASSEGSGNQPQHF. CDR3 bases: TGTGCCAGCAGTGAAGGATCAGGGAATCAGCCCCAGCATTTT.

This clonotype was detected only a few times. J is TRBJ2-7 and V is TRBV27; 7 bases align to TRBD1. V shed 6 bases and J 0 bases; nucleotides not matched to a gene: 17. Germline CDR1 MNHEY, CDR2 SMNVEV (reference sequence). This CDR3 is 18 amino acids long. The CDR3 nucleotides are TGTGCCAGCAGCTTAGTTGGCGGATCCTGGGACAGCTCCTACGAGCAGTACGTC. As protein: CASSLVGGSWDSSYEQYV.

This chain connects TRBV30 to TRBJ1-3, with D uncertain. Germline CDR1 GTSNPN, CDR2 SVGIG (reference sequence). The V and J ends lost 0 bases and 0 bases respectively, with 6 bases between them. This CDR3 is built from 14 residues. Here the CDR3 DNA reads TGTGCCTGGAGTGTCTCCAGCTCTGGAAACACCATATATTTT. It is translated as CAWSVSSSGNTIYF. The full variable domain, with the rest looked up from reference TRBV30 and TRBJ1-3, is SQTIHQWPATLVQPVGSPLSLECTVEGTSNPNLYWYRQAAGRGLQLLFYSVGIGQISSEVPQNLSASRPQDRQFILSSKKLLLSDSGFYLCAWSVSSSGNTIYFGEGSWLTVV.

The CDR3 bases are TGCGCCAGCAGCTTAAGGGACAGGGGTATAGGAAACTATGGCTACACCTTC. Residues: CASSLRDRGIGNYGYTF. The chain joins TRBV5-1 to TRBJ1-2; the match to TRBD1 covers 10 bases. The CDR3 is 17 residues long. Unmatched junction bases numbered 9, after V lost 2 bases and J lost 2 bases. The germline V gene encodes CDR1 SGHRS and CDR2 YFSETQ.

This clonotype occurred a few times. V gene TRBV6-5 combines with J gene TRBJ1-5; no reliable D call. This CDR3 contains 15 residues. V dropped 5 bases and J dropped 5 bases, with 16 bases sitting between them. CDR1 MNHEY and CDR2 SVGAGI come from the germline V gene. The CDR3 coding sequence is TGTGCCAGCAGTCCTGGACGGGGTCCTCATCAGCCCCAGCATTTT. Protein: CASSPGRGPHQPQHF.

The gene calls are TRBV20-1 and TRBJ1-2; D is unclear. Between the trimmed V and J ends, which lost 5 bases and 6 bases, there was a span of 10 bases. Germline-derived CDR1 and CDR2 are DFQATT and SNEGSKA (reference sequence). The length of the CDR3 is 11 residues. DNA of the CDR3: TGCAGTGCTGAGGGCAATAATGGCTACACCTTC. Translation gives CSAEGNNGYTF.

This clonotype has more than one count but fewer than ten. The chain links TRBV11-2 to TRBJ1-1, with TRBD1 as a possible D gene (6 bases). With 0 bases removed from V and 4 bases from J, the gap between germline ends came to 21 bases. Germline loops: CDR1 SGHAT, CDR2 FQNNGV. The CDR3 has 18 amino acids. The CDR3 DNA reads TGTGCCAGCAGCTTAGATATTATAAACAGGGTGACGGGCACTGAAGCTTTCTTT. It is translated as CASSLDIINRVTGTEAFF.

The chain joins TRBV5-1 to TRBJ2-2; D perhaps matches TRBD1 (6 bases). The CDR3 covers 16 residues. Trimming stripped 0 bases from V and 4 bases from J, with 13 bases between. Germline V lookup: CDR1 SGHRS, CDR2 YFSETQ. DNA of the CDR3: TGCGCCAGCAGCTTGGCAGCCACAGGGATCACCGGGGAGCTGTTTTTT. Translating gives CASSLAATGITGELFF.

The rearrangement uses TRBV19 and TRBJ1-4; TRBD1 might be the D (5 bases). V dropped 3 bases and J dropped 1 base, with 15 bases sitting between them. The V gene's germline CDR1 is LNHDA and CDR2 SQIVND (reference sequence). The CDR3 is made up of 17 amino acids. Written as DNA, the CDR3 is TGTGCCAGTAGTATTAACAGGAAGGGTTTAACTAATGAAAAACTGTTTTTT. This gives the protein CASSINRKGLTNEKLFF.

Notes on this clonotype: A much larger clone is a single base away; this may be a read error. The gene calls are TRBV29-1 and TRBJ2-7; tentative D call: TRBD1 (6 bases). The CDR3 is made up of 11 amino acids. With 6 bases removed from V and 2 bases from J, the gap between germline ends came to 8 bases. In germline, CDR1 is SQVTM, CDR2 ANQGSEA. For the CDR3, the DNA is TGCAGCGTGGGACATGCCTACGAGCAGTACGTC. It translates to CSVGHAYEQYV.

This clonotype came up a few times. The CDR3 region is CASSSIEAGVWNEQYF. The CDR3 coding sequence is TGCGCCAGCAGCTCCATCGAAGCGGGGGTTTGGAACGAGCAGTACTTC. The V and J genes are TRBV5-1 and TRBJ2-7, with 8 bases lining up with TRBD2. Germline-derived CDR1 and CDR2 are SGHRS and YFSETQ. The ends lost 3 bases at V and 5 bases at J; junction bases unmatched: 13. The CDR3 is 16 residues long.